This T cell receptor beta chain originates from a study of CD8+CD57+ T cells in acquired aplastic anemia. For the study at large: Each DNA sample taken from sorted CD4+ and CD8+ cells came to 2.5 to 4 ug on average. CD4+ reads averaged around 10 million in healthy donors.

The CDR3 is 14 residues long. The germline V gene has CDR1 SNHLY and CDR2 FYNNEI. Trimming took off 6 bases at V and 1 base at J, with 10 bases between the two ends. As for this clonotype: Its antigen is not known.

Points from the study as a whole: In common between the patients and the controls were some 29 CD8+ CDR3 sequences.

CDR3 and TCR beta VDJ profiling relied on genomic DNA as the template. TCRdb recomputed calls from the reads with MiXCR, one row per CDR3 protein. The sample records 120,000 or so distinct CDR3 sequences, 48% being singletons. V usage is TRBV2 and J usage is TRBJ1-3; D possibly corresponds to TRBD1 (5 bases). Material for sequencing was sorted CD4+, CD8+, or CD8+CD57+ T cells (not recorded which) from PBMCs. The TCR sequence derives from a human donor in good health, serving as a control. The DNA for the CDR3 is TGTGCCAGCAGACAGGTGCTTTCTGGAAACACCATATATTTT. This sequence encodes CASRQVLSGNTIYF.